Shown below are 18 T cell receptor beta chains from a single sample sequenced in a study of shared clonotypes between healthy human individuals. Clones were read by immunoSEQ multiplex PCR, and TCRdb kept only the in-frame ones, dropping some. The sample includes over a million clones, approximately 80% of them seen just once. Source material: memory CD4+ T cells from PBMCs. Subset reported: CD45RA-negative fraction. Receptor source: a man between 18 and 35 years old in good health. Some clones in this sample may be carry-over from other donors' samples.

J is TRBJ1-4 and V is TRBV5-1; TRBD1 might be the D (6 bases). V gave up 0 bases and J gave up 8 bases, with 14 bases separating them. This CDR3 has 15 amino acids. Germline CDR1 is SGHRS and CDR2 is YFSETQ. For the CDR3, the DNA is TGCGCCAGCAGCTTGGATCCAGGGGTTTGGGAAAAACTGTTTTTT. Amino acids: CASSLDPGVWEKLFF.

This chain uses TRBV6-6 with TRBJ2-7, with D tentatively TRBD1 (6 bases). CDR1 MNHNY and CDR2 SVGAGI come from the germline V gene (reference sequence). The CDR3 runs to 16 residues. Trimming took off 0 bases at V and 0 bases at J, with 12 bases between the two ends. The CDR3, as DNA: TGTGCCAGCAGTTACTCGAGGACAGTTCACTCCTACGAGCAGTACTTC. Protein: CASSYSRTVHSYEQYF.

This clone was seen only once. J is TRBJ2-7 and V is TRBV7-9; D perhaps matches TRBD1 (7 bases). This CDR3 is built from 16 residues. CDR1 is SEHNR and CDR2 is FQNEAQ in the germline V gene (reference sequence). V shed 3 bases and J shed 1 base, with 16 bases lying between them. The CDR3: CASSLGGQRPSYEQYF. The CDR3 region has the DNA TGTGCCAGCAGCTTGGGGGGACAGCGTCCTTCCTACGAGCAGTACTTC. The full variable domain, completed using reference TRBV7-9 and TRBJ2-7, is DTGVSQNPRHKITKRGQNVTFRCDPISEHNRLYWYRQTLGQGPEFLTYFQNEAQLEKSRLLSDRFSAERPKGSFSTLEIQRTEQGDSAMYLCASSLGGQRPSYEQYFGPGTRLTVT.

About this clone itself: A much larger clone is a single base away; this may be a read error. This sample includes further DNA sequences coding for the same CDR3. The V gene is TRBV30, the J gene TRBJ2-5, with TRBD1 matching 8 bases. Germline V gives CDR1 GTSNPN, CDR2 SVGIG (reference sequence). The V segment lost 0 bases and the J segment 5 bases; nucleotides outside the gene matches: 14. The CDR3 runs to 17 residues. CDR3 protein: CAWSVVWDRRIQETQYF. In DNA form, the CDR3 reads TGTGCCTGGAGTGTTGTTTGGGACAGGAGAATTCAGGAGACCCAGTACTTC.

For the CDR3, the DNA is TGTGCCAGCTCACAGACCAGGGTCTACAATGAGCAGTTCTTC. Translated: CASSQTRVYNEQFF. The gene calls are TRBV18 and TRBJ2-1; tentative D call: TRBD1 (5 bases). The CDR3 loop spans 14 amino acids. V gave up 4 bases and J gave up 3 bases, with 10 bases separating them. From germline, CDR1 is KGHSH and CDR2 LQKENI.

The rearrangement joins TRBV30 to TRBJ2-2, with D uncertain. The CDR3 consists of 12 residues. Germline V gene data show CDR1 as GTSNPN and CDR2 as SVGIG (reference sequence). Trimming took 4 bases from V and 8 from J, leaving 11 bases between them. The CDR3 sequence: CAWIKSMGELFF. Written as DNA, the CDR3 is TGTGCCTGGATAAAGTCGATGGGGGAGCTGTTTTTT.

As for this clone: Within the sample, other DNA sequences also encode this same CDR3. V and J are TRBV9 and TRBJ2-6, with D possibly being TRBD1 (6 bases). Per germline, CDR1 SGDLS and CDR2 YYNGEE. Trimming removed 0 bases at V and 4 bases at J, with 8 bases between. This CDR3 is 15 amino acids long. In nucleotides, the CDR3 is TGTGCCAGCAGCGTAGACAGGGCCGGGGCCAACGTCCTGACTTTC. This translates into CASSVDRAGANVLTF. Full variable domain (missing parts from reference TRBV9 and TRBJ2-6): DSGVTQTPKHLITATGQRVTLRCSPRSGDLSVYWYQQSLDQGLQFLIQYYNGEERAKGNILERFSAQQFPDLHSELNLSSLELGDSALYFCASSVDRAGANVLTFGAGSRLTVL.

The chain has TRBV5-5 and TRBJ1-5; D gene unclear. V was cut by 4 bases and J by 4 bases, with 15 bases left in between. The CDR3 runs to 15 residues. CDR1 and CDR2 from the germline V gene are SGHKS and YYEKEE (reference sequence). CDR3 DNA: TGTGCCAGCAGCCCCGGGGTACTCCTTAATCAGCCCCAGCATTTT. Its translation: CASSPGVLLNQPQHF.

This chain joins TRBV20-1 and TRBJ1-4; 7 nucleotides line up with TRBD1. The CDR3 is made up of 11 amino acids. Germline trimming cut 5 bases from V and 12 bases from J; bases unmatched to any gene: 6. The germline V gene encodes CDR1 DFQATT and CDR2 SNEGSKA (reference sequence). CDR3 sequence (DNA): TGCAGTGCTGGTGACAGGGATGAACTGTTTTTT. Its protein is CSAGDRDELFF.

As concerns this clone: This may stem from a read error, because a much larger clone lies one nucleotide away. V usage is TRBV29-1 and J usage is TRBJ2-1, with 9 bases identical to TRBD2. The germline V gene has CDR1 SQVTM and CDR2 ANQGSEA. The trim removed 7 bases at V and 1 base at J, leaving 11 bases unmatched. This CDR3 has 16 amino acids. CDR3 region: CSGEGAGGRSYNEQFF. The CDR3 DNA is TGCAGCGGGGAGGGAGCGGGAGGACGATCCTACAATGAGCAGTTCTTC.

The chain joins TRBV5-1 to TRBJ1-4; D gene ambiguous. The CDR3 is made up of 15 amino acids. V was shortened by 0 bases and J by 6 bases, with 12 bases between the two germline ends. Germline V lookup: CDR1 SGHRS, CDR2 YFSETQ. The CDR3 region is CASSLGRARDEKLFF. The CDR3 DNA follows: TGCGCCAGCAGCTTGGGGAGGGCGCGAGATGAAAAACTGTTTTTT.

The V and J genes are TRBV14 and TRBJ1-3, with D hard to call. This CDR3 spans 14 amino acids. V was clipped by 5 bases and J by 0 bases, with 8 bases between them. Germline assignment: CDR1 SGHDN and CDR2 FVKESK. The CDR3 DNA reads TGTGCCAGCAGCAGCCTCCTCTCTGGAAACACCATATATTTT. The encoded protein is CASSSLLSGNTIYF.

The chain has TRBV4-1 and TRBJ2-7; D is possibly TRBD2 (5 bases). V was pared by 0 bases and J by 7 bases, with 13 bases between. Germline CDR1 and CDR2: MGHRA and YSYEKL. The CDR3 covers 14 residues. This CDR3 reads CASSQDRGPGEQYF. The CDR3 nucleotides are TGCGCCAGCAGCCAAGATCGTGGCCCGGGAGAGCAGTACTTC.

The chain carries TRBV6-1 and TRBJ1-1; no definite D call. Trimming removed 4 bases at V and 0 bases at J, with 6 bases between. The length of the CDR3 is 13 residues. Per the germline V gene, CDR1 is MNHNS and CDR2 is SASEGT. The CDR3 loop is CASSASMNTEAFF. Written as DNA, the CDR3 is TGTGCCAGCAGTGCATCCATGAACACTGAAGCTTTCTTT.

The chain couples TRBV29-1 to TRBJ1-2; no firm D call. Between the trimmed V and J ends, which lost 5 bases and 0 bases, there was a span of 13 bases. The germline V gene encodes CDR1 SQVTM and CDR2 ANQGSEA. The CDR3 length is 14 residues. The CDR3 region is CSVHTDISNYGYTF. Written as DNA, the CDR3 is TGCAGCGTTCATACAGACATTTCTAACTATGGCTACACCTTC. Together with reference TRBV29-1 and TRBJ1-2, the CDR3 gives the full variable domain: SAVISQKPSRDICQRGTSLTIQCQVDSQVTMMFWYRQQPGQSLTLIATANQGSEATYESGFVIDKFPISRPNLTFSTLTVSNMSPEDSSIYLCSVHTDISNYGYTFGSGTRLTVV.

The table lists this clone with a few counts. V and J are TRBV18 and TRBJ2-2, with no clear D. V lost 1 base and J lost 2, with 5 bases in between. Germline V gene sequence: CDR1 KGHSH, CDR2 LQKENI. The CDR3 sequence is 14 residues long. CDR3 residues: CASSPQANTGELFF. CDR3 nucleotide sequence: TGTGCCAGCTCACCACAGGCTAACACCGGGGAGCTGTTTTTT.

Remarks on this clone: Other DNA sequences in this sample translate to the same CDR3. V usage is TRBV6-5 and J usage is TRBJ1-2; D perhaps matches TRBD1 (5 bases). Germline loops: CDR1 MNHEY, CDR2 SVGAGI. The CDR3 runs to 12 residues. Trimming took 6 bases from V and 8 from J, leaving 13 bases between them. The CDR3 reads CASSEQGGGYTF. The CDR3, as DNA: TGTGCCAGCAGCGAGCAGGGAGGCGGCTACACCTTC.

CDR3 residues: CASQGAPHEQYF. The CDR3 nucleotides read TGTGCCAGCCAGGGGGCGCCCCACGAGCAGTACTTC. The V gene is TRBV6-1, the J gene TRBJ2-7; TRBD1 matches 8 bases. The length of the CDR3 is 12 residues. Germline V gives CDR1 MNHNS, CDR2 SASEGT. V shed 8 bases, J shed 5 bases, and the junction held 5 bases outside the gene matches.